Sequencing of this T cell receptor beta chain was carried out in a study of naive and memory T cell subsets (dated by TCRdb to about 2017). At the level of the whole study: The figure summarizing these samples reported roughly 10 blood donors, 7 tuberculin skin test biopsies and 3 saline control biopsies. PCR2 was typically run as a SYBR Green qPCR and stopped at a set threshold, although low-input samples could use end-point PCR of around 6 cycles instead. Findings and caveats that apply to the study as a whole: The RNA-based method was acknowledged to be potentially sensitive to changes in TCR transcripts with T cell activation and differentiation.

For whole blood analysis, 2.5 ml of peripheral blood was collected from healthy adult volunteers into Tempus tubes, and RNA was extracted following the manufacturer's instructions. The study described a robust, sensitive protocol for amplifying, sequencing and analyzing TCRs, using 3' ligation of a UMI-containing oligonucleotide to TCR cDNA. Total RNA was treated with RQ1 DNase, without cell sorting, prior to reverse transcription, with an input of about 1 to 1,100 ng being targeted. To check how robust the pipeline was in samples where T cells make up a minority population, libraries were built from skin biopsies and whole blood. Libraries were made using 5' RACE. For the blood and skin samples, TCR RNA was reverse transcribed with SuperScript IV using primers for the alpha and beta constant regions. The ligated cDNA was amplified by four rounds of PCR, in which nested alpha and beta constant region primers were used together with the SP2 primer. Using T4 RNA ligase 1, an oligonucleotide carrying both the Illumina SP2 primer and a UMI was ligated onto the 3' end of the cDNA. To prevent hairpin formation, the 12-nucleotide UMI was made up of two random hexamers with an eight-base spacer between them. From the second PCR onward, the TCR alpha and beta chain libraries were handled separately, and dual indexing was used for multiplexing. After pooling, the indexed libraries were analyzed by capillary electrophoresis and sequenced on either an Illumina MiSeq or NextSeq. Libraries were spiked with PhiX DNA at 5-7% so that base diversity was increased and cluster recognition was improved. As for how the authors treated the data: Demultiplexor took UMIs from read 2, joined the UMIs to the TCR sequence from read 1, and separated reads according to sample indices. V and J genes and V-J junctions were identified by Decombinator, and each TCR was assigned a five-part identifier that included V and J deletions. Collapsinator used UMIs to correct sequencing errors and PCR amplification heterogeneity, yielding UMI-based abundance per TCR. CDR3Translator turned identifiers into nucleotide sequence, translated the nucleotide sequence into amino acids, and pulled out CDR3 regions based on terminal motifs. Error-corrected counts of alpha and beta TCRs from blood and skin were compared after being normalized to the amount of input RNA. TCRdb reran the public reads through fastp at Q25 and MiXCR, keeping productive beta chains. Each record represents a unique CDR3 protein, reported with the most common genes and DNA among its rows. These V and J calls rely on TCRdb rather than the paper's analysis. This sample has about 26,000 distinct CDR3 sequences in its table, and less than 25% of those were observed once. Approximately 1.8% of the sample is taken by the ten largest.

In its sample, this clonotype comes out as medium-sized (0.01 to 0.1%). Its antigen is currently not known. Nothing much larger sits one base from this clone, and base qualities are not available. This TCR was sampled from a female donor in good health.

The encoded CDR3 is CASSDTTSGGETQYF. The DNA is TGTGCCAGCAGTGATACGACTAGCGGGGGGGAGACCCAGTACTTC. The chain is encoded by TRBV6-4 joined to TRBJ2-5; TRBD2 fits 13 bases in the junction. CDR1 and CDR2 (MRHNA, SNTAGT) derive from the germline V gene. From V the trimming removes 3 bases and from J it removes 5 bases, while the gene matches leave 3 bases of the junction unaccounted for. The cysteine opens and the phenylalanine closes a CDR3 of 15 amino acids. Only the CDR3 region is kept as DNA, spanning 45 bases read in frame from base 1.